One sample yielded the 3 T cell receptor beta chains listed below, sequenced in a study of blood T cell repertoires in COVID-19. Assay used: immunoSEQ multiplex PCR; TCRdb lists only in-frame clones, some missing. The repertoire holds fewer than 250,000 clones, around 85% seen once, with 0.6% to 0.9% in the top ten. The sample consisted of peripheral blood. The receptors stem from a woman in her 70s with acute or convalescent COVID-19.

The rearrangement links TRBV5-1 to TRBJ1-4; D uncertain. CDR1 and CDR2 (germline): SGHRS, YFSETQ. V shed 0 bases and J shed 5 bases, with 14 bases lying between them. The CDR3 has 16 residues. CDR3 in DNA: TGCGCCAGCAGCTTGGAGTTGGGCGGGAGGAATGAAAAACTGTTTTTT. Amino acid sequence: CASSLELGGRNEKLFF.

This rearrangement joins TRBV2 to TRBJ1-1; D gene ambiguous. This CDR3 region has 14 residues. CDR1 SNHLY and CDR2 FYNNEI come from the germline V gene. Trimming took 4 bases from V and 1 from J, leaving 10 bases between them. This chain's CDR3 is CASSGFNRNTEAFF. The CDR3 DNA is TGTGCCAGCAGTGGGTTCAATAGGAACACTGAAGCTTTCTTT.

The rearrangement joins TRBV7-7 to TRBJ2-2, with 8 bases fitting TRBD2. The CDR3 covers 16 residues. The germline V gene encodes CDR1 SSHAT and CDR2 FNYEAQ (reference sequence). The trim removed 5 bases at V and 4 bases at J, leaving 9 bases unmatched. The CDR3 region has the DNA TGTGCCAGCAGCCCCCGGGAGGGCCTAGGCACCGGGGAGCTGTTTTTT. This sequence encodes CASSPREGLGTGELFF.